The entry below describes one TCR beta chain. The CDR3 length is 13 residues. Germline-derived CDR1 and CDR2 are SGHAT and FQNNGV. V shed 6 bases, J shed 8 bases, and the junction held 6 bases outside the gene matches. The sample originates from a study of early T cells in non-severe SARS-CoV-2 infection. Turning to the study itself: Sequencing targeted bulk RNA from unsorted whole blood, leaving chains unpaired.

TCRdb itself ran the 5' RACE reads through MiXCR, one entry per CDR3 protein. The sample lists about 60,000 distinct CDR3 sequences, just over 20% occurring once. The sequence was obtained from an adult who was a healthcare worker with PCR-confirmed SARS-CoV-2 infection or an uninfected control (not recorded which). The sequencing here drew on whole blood, taken at baseline. The chain is built from TRBV11-2 and TRBJ2-1, with TRBD2 matching 8 bases. The CDR3 spells CASRTGGRYEQFF. The CDR3 DNA reads as TGTGCCAGCAGGACGGGGGGGCGATATGAGCAGTTCTTC.